This is a list of T cell receptor beta chains from one sample in a study of shared clonotypes between healthy human individuals. Profiled with immunoSEQ multiplex PCR; TCRdb holds only in-frame clones, not every one. The sample lists 2 million to 2.5 million clones, around 90% occurring once. Source material: naive CD4+ T cells from PBMCs. The receptor set was obtained from a man aged 18 to 30 in good health. Some clones in this sample may be carry-over from other donors' samples. Both conserved end residues are part of each CDR3. Each record gives: CDR3 length, V gene, clone size, J gene, D gene, CDR3 DNA, CDR3 protein. D genes are given only for firm matches. A clone size is listed for some rows: how often the clone was seen (once, few, many), or a class if it is expanded.

11,TRBV14,once,TRBJ1-1,.,TGTGCCAGCAGCCAACAAGGCGTTGCTTTCTTT,CASSQQGVAFF
14,TRBV15,.,TRBJ1-5,.,TGTGCCACCAGCAGAGATATTGGGGATCAGCCCCAGCATTTT,CATSRDIGDQPQHF
15,TRBV7-9,.,TRBJ2-3,TRBD1,TGTGCCAGCAGCGGTTCGACAGGGAGCACAGATACGCAGTATTTT,CASSGSTGSTDTQYF
13,TRBV5-1,.,TRBJ2-3,.,TGCGCCAGCAGCTTTGACGGATTAGATACGCAGTATTTT,CASSFDGLDTQYF
13,TRBV6-1,.,TRBJ1-1,.,TGTGCCAGCCTAGACCCCTATAACACTGAAGCTTTCTTT,CASLDPYNTEAFF
15,TRBV30,.,TRBJ2-4,.,TGTGCCTGGAGTCCTTGGGAGTATTTCAAAAAGGTTCAGTACTTC,CAWSPWEYFKKVQYF
14,TRBV7-6,.,TRBJ2-7,.,TGTGCCAGCAGCTTAGGCGGGATGTCCTACGAGCAGTACTTC,CASSLGGMSYEQYF
14,TRBV28,.,TRBJ1-2,TRBD1,TGTGCCAGCACCACAACAGGGGGCGAGGATGGCTACACCTTC,CASTTTGGEDGYTF
15,TRBV11-1,.,TRBJ1-2,.,TGTGCCAGCAGCCAAAATCGGGTGTCTAACTATGGCTACACCTTC,CASSQNRVSNYGYTF
15,TRBV4-3,.,TRBJ2-3,.,TGCGCCAGCAGCCAAGAGGCTAGCCAAGGCCGTACGCAGTATTTT,CASSQEASQGRTQYF
15,TRBV27,.,TRBJ2-1,.,TGTGCCAGCAGTCTACAGGCCCTCGGGTTAAATGAGCAGTTCTTC,CASSLQALGLNEQFF
16,TRBV14,.,TRBJ2-2,TRBD1,TGTGCCAGCAGCCTCAGGACAGGGCTAAACACCGGGGAGCTGTTTTTT,CASSLRTGLNTGELFF
14,TRBV6-1,.,TRBJ1-5,TRBD1,TGTGCCAGCAGACAGGGGGTAGGCAATCAGCCCCAGCATTTT,CASRQGVGNQPQHF
12,TRBV2,.,TRBJ2-7,.,TGTGCCAGCAGTGCGCAGGGGCACGAGCAGTACTTC,CASSAQGHEQYF
16,TRBV5-1,.,TRBJ2-5,TRBD1,TGCGCCAGCAGCGCGGGACAGGGTGTTTCGTGGGAGACCCAGTACTTC,CASSAGQGVSWETQYF
14,TRBV27,.,TRBJ1-1,TRBD1,TGTGCCAGCAGCCGGGGACAGGGAAGAACTGAAGCTTTCTTT,CASSRGQGRTEAFF